Presented here are 22 T cell receptor beta chains from one specimen sequenced in a study of blood T cell repertoires in COVID-19. TCRdb's copy holds only in-frame clones and misses some; the assay was immunoSEQ multiplex PCR. The sample holds hundreds of thousands of clones, 85% to 90% seen once. Sequenced: PBMCs or T cells enriched from blood (not recorded which). The receptors were gathered from a young man who had recovered from COVID-19.

The V and J genes are TRBV7-3 and TRBJ2-1, with D possibly TRBD1 on 6 matching bases. The V and J ends lost 0 bases and 9 bases respectively, with 9 bases between them. From germline, CDR1 is SGHTA and CDR2 FQGTGA. The CDR3 runs 13 residues. This chain's CDR3 is CASSLTRGSEQFF. The CDR3 DNA is TGTGCCAGCAGCTTAACAAGGGGGTCTGAGCAGTTCTTC.

This rearrangement joins TRBV27 to TRBJ1-1; TRBD1 matches at 7 bases. With V trimmed by 3 bases and J by 4 bases, 5 bases remained unmatched. The CDR3 has 14 residues. Germline V gene sequence: CDR1 MNHEY, CDR2 SMNVEV (reference sequence). CDR3: CASSFRSGGTEAFF. CDR3 bases: TGTGCCAGCAGTTTTCGATCAGGGGGCACTGAAGCTTTCTTT.

In DNA, the CDR3 is TGTGCCAGCAGTCAGGGACAGGGAGGGACAGATACGCAGTATTTT. It is translated as CASSQGQGGTDTQYF. This chain uses TRBV27 with TRBJ2-3; 9 nucleotides match TRBD1. Germline values: CDR1 MNHEY, CDR2 SMNVEV (reference sequence). Germline trimming cut 5 bases from V and 3 bases from J; bases unmatched to any gene: 6. The CDR3 extends over 15 amino acids.

Written as DNA, the CDR3 is TGTGCCACCAGTGATACCCGGGACAGCAAAGAGACCCAGTACTTC. Amino acid sequence: CATSDTRDSKETQYF. V gene TRBV24-1 combines with J gene TRBJ2-5; 7 positions match TRBD1. V was clipped by 3 bases and J by 3 bases; unmatched bases: 6. This CDR3 contains 15 residues. Germline loops: CDR1 KGHDR, CDR2 SFDVKD.

The chain couples TRBV28 to TRBJ2-6; maybe TRBD1 (6 bases). Germline CDR1 MDHEN, CDR2 SYDVKM. The V and J ends lost 3 bases and 1 base respectively, with 10 bases between them. The CDR3 covers 16 residues. The chain's CDR3 is CASSFYGQSGANVLTF. CDR3 DNA sequence: TGTGCCAGCAGTTTCTATGGACAGTCTGGGGCCAACGTCCTGACTTTC. The variable domain in full, completed from reference TRBV28 and TRBJ2-6, reads DVKVTQSSRYLVKRTGEKVFLECVQDMDHENMFWYRQDPGLGLRLIYFSYDVKMKEKGDIPEGYSVSREKKERFSLILESASTNQTSMYLCASSFYGQSGANVLTFGAGSRLTVL.

With respect to this clone: Other DNA variants within this sample encode the same CDR3. The chain employs TRBV18 and TRBJ1-2; D is ambiguous. The CDR3 totals 13 residues. Deletions cut 6 bases from V and 0 bases from J, with 8 bases between. CDR1 is KGHSH and CDR2 is LQKENI in the germline V gene. DNA of the CDR3: TGTGCCAGCTCGCCTGACACTAACTATGGCTACACCTTC. The encoded protein is CASSPDTNYGYTF.

V is TRBV6-4 and J is TRBJ1-5; TRBD1 might be the D (5 bases). Germline CDR1 reads MRHNA; CDR2 reads SNTAGT. Deletions cut 10 bases from V and 6 bases from J, with 10 bases between. The CDR3 totals 11 residues. CDR3 coding DNA: TGTGCCAACGCAGGGATTCAGCCCCAGCATTTT. Translating gives CANAGIQPQHF.

This clone was counted between two and nine times. The rearrangement joins TRBV4-2 to TRBJ2-7; D is unclear. Trimming took 0 bases from V and 0 from J, leaving 15 bases between them. The CDR3 is 17 residues long. Germline-derived CDR1 and CDR2 are LGHNA and YNFKEQ. This CDR3 is CASSQESSASSSYEQYF. CDR3 nucleotide sequence: TGTGCCAGCAGCCAAGAATCCAGCGCGTCGAGCTCCTACGAGCAGTACTTC.

Only a few counts were recorded for this clone. This sequence joins TRBV7-3 and TRBJ2-2, with 8 bases matching TRBD1. V was clipped by 5 bases and J by 6 bases; unmatched bases: 11. The CDR3 contains 16 residues. From germline, CDR1 is SGHTA and CDR2 FQGTGA. CDR3 nucleotide sequence: TGTGCCAGCAGCCTTCGTGGACAGGGAGGCGCCGGGGAGCTGTTTTTT. Residues: CASSLRGQGGAGELFF.

The chain is built from TRBV30 and TRBJ2-7; 10 bases line up with TRBD1. Germline CDR1 reads GTSNPN; CDR2 reads SVGIG (reference sequence). With V trimmed by 2 bases and J by 5 bases, 6 bases remained unmatched. The length of the CDR3 is 14 residues. The CDR3 region has the DNA TGTGCCTGGAGTCTGACCGGGACAGGGGACGAGCAGTACTTC. It translates to CAWSLTGTGDEQYF.

The V gene is TRBV12-3 or TRBV12-4, the J gene TRBJ1-6; no definite D call. The CDR3 runs to 13 residues. Between the trimmed V and J ends, which lost 6 bases and 11 bases, there was a span of 14 bases. The CDR3 sequence: CASRAQTGTPLHF. The CDR3 DNA follows: TGTGCCAGCAGGGCCCAGACGGGGACACCCCTCCACTTT.

The chain carries TRBV27 and TRBJ2-7; D not resolved. With 4 bases removed from V and 2 bases from J, the gap between germline ends came to 9 bases. This CDR3 spans 13 amino acids. The germline V gene has CDR1 MNHEY and CDR2 SMNVEV (reference sequence). The CDR3 protein is CASSSRQAYEQYF. The CDR3 DNA follows: TGTGCCAGCAGTTCCCGGCAGGCCTACGAGCAGTACTTC.

This clone occurred a few times. The V call is TRBV11-2, the J call TRBJ2-1, with D unclear. The CDR3 contains 14 residues. V was shortened by 0 bases and J by 8 bases, with 11 bases between the two germline ends. Germline V CDR1 and CDR2: SGHAT, FQNNGV. The CDR3 nucleotides are TGTGCCAGCAGCTTAGATTTGATAGCCGATGAGCAGTTCTTC. Its translation: CASSLDLIADEQFF.

The chain is built from TRBV4-2 and TRBJ1-6; TRBD1 agrees at 7 bases. Germline V gene lookup returns CDR1 LGHNA and CDR2 YNFKEQ. The junction had 7 bases not matched to a gene; V was cut back by 4 bases and J by 4 bases. The CDR3 loop spans 16 amino acids. DNA for the CDR3: TGTGCCAGCAGCCGGGGGGACAGTACTTATAATTCACCCCTCCACTTT. This encodes CASSRGDSTYNSPLHF.

The chain is built from TRBV6-5 and TRBJ2-1; 7 bases map to TRBD2. The germline V gene has CDR1 MNHEY and CDR2 SVGAGI. CDR3 length equals 15 residues. Trimming at V came to 7 bases and at J to 0 bases, leaving 6 bases not matched to a gene. The CDR3 region has the DNA TGTGCCAGCAATTTAGCGGGTCACTCCTACAATGAGCAGTTCTTC. This gives the protein CASNLAGHSYNEQFF.

The chain carries TRBV3-1 (or the pseudogene TRBV3-2) and TRBJ1-2; D might be TRBD1 (6 bases). Trimming removed 4 bases from V and 8 bases from J, with 20 bases in between. In germline, CDR1 is LGHDT, CDR2 YNNKEL (reference sequence). CDR3 length equals 15 residues. The CDR3 reads CASSRAGEGGDGYTF. The CDR3 DNA follows: TGTGCCAGCAGCCGCGCAGGGGAGGGCGGCGACGGCTACACCTTC.

As DNA, the CDR3 is TGTGCCAGCAGCTTACAAGGCGGAGCCATCACAACTAATGAAAAACTGTTTTTT. It yields the protein CASSLQGGAITTNEKLFF. The rearrangement links TRBV7-2 to TRBJ1-4, with D unclear. The CDR3 consists of 18 residues. Germline V gene sequence: CDR1 SGHTA, CDR2 FQGNSA. The V end was cut by 2 bases, the J end by 0 bases, with 16 bases between.

This chain connects TRBV5-1 to TRBJ2-5; 7 bases line up with TRBD1. The V and J ends lost 0 bases and 1 base, in that order; junction bases with no gene match: 0. Germline assignment: CDR1 SGHRS and CDR2 YFSETQ. The CDR3 consists of 14 residues. CDR3 nucleotide sequence: TGCGCCAGCAGCTTGGGACAGGGCCAAGAGACCCAGTACTTC. Its translation is CASSLGQGQETQYF.

This chain uses TRBV29-1 with TRBJ2-2; 16 nucleotides align to TRBD2. Germline V gene data show CDR1 as SQVTM and CDR2 as ANQGSEA. V lost 7 bases and J lost 7; bases outside the gene matches: 12. The CDR3 is made up of 17 amino acids. CDR3 nucleotides: TGCAGCGCCGGCCGAGTGGGGACTAGCGGGAGGGGCGGGGAGCTGTTTTTT. Residues: CSAGRVGTSGRGGELFF.

The chain links TRBV6-5 to TRBJ2-7; 7 positions match TRBD2. Germline V lookup: CDR1 MNHEY, CDR2 SVGAGI. The trim removed 2 bases at V and 7 bases at J, leaving 2 bases unmatched. This CDR3 region has 12 residues. For the CDR3, the DNA is TGTGCCAGCAGTTACCCGGGAGGAGAGCAGTACTTC. This encodes CASSYPGGEQYF.

The gene calls are TRBV28 and TRBJ1-4, with unresolved D. CDR1 MDHEN and CDR2 SYDVKM come from the germline V gene. The CDR3 runs 14 residues. The V gene lost 3 bases and the J gene lost 8 bases, with 13 bases spanning the gap. CDR3 sequence reads: CASSFGPGREKLFF. DNA of the CDR3: TGTGCCAGCAGTTTTGGGCCTGGCAGGGAAAAACTGTTTTTT.

The rearrangement uses TRBV19 and TRBJ1-5; D remains ambiguous. The CDR3 is made up of 14 amino acids. The germline V gene encodes CDR1 LNHDA and CDR2 SQIVND (reference sequence). V lost 5 bases to trimming and J lost 1 base, with 9 bases between them. For the CDR3, the DNA is TGTGCCAGTAGTGAGTATATAAGCAATCAGCCCCAGCATTTT. It yields the protein CASSEYISNQPQHF.